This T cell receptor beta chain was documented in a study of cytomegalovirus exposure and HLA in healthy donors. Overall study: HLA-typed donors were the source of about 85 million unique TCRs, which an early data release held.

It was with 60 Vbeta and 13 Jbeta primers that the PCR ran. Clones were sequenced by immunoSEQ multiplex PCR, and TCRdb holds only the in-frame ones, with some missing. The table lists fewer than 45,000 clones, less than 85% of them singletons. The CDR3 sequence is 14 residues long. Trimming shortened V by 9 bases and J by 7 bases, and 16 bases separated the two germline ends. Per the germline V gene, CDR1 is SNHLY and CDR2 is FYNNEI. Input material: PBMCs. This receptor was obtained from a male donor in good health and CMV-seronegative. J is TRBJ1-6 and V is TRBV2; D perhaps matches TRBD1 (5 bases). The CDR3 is CASGGGSKNSPLHF. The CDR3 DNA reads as TGTGCCAGTGGGGGGGGGAGCAAGAATTCACCCCTCCACTTT. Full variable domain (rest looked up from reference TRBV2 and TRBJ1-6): EPEVTQTPSHQVTQMGQEVILRCVPISNHLYFYWYRQILGQKVEFLVSFYNNEISEKSEIFDDQFSVERPDGSNFTLKIRSTKLEDSAMYFCASGGGSKNSPLHFGNGTRLTVT.